These 10 T cell receptor beta chains were all obtained from the same sample, sequenced in a study of T-cell reconstitution after alpha-beta-depleted transplantation in children. A library of TCRbeta sequences, prepared with unique molecular identifiers, was generated. TCRdb recomputed calls from the PCR reads with MiXCR, one row per CDR3 protein. In the table there are 350,000 to 450,000 distinct CDR3 sequences, 10% to 15% of which are singletons. The sequences come from PBMCs, collected from the stem cell graft. Receptors originate from a human donor who donated a stem cell graft to a child with Fanconi anemia.

The rearrangement links TRBV9 to TRBJ2-7; the D call may be TRBD1 or TRBD2 (6 bases each). V dropped 4 bases and J dropped 0 bases, with 11 bases sitting between them. Germline V lookup: CDR1 SGDLS, CDR2 YYNGEE. The CDR3 contains 14 residues. The CDR3 DNA sequence: TGTGCCAGCAGCCCCGGGGGCCGCTCCTACGAGCAGTACTTC. This encodes CASSPGGRSYEQYF.

This clonotype occurred a few times. V and J are TRBV7-9 and TRBJ2-1, with D unclear. The V gene's germline CDR1 is SEHNR and CDR2 FQNEAQ (reference sequence). The CDR3 runs 14 residues. The germline V and J ends were trimmed by 1 base and 6 bases, with 10 bases remaining between them. CDR3 bases: TGTGCCAGCAGCTTAGTAGTGCGCCCCAATGAGCAGTTCTTC. Its translation: CASSLVVRPNEQFF.

The J gene is TRBJ2-5, the V gene TRBV10-2, with D tentatively TRBD2 (5 bases). Germline values: CDR1 WSHSY, CDR2 SAAADI. CDR3 length equals 15 residues. Trimming shortened V by 2 bases and J by 7 bases, and 17 bases separated the two germline ends. DNA of the CDR3: TGCGCCAGCAGTGAGACCGGCCTAGCAGGAGGGACCCAGTACTTC. Translated, it gives CASSETGLAGGTQYF.

The V and J genes are TRBV7-9 and TRBJ2-1, with D possibly matching TRBD1 (5 bases). Trimming took off 5 bases at V and 8 bases at J, with 22 bases between the two ends. Germline CDR1 is SEHNR and CDR2 is FQNEAQ (reference sequence). This CDR3 contains 16 residues. The DNA for the CDR3 is TGTGCCAGCAGCCCCGTCGTAGGGGTATCAGGGCATGAGCAGTTCTTC. This encodes CASSPVVGVSGHEQFF.

The genes are TRBV9 and TRBJ2-2; D not certain. CDR1 is SGDLS, CDR2 YYNGEE, per germline. V was clipped by 0 bases and J by 6 bases, with 12 bases between them. The length of the CDR3 is 15 residues. The chain's CDR3 is CASSVERRTSGELFF. The DNA for the CDR3 is TGTGCCAGCAGCGTAGAGAGGCGAACCTCCGGGGAGCTGTTTTTT.

The chain has TRBV4-2 and TRBJ2-4, with 12 bases that match TRBD2. Per the germline V gene, CDR1 is LGHNA and CDR2 is YNFKEQ. V shed 0 bases, J shed 9 bases, and the junction held 18 bases outside the gene matches. The CDR3 runs 20 residues. In nucleotides, the CDR3 is TGTGCCAGCAGCCAAGATGGGGCTAGCGGGGGGGCCAGGTCAAGCAGCATTCAGTACTTC. Protein product: CASSQDGASGGARSSSIQYF.

This clonotype was counted many times. The chain links TRBV24-1 to TRBJ2-3; tentative D call: TRBD2 (5 bases). With 6 bases removed from V and 2 bases from J, the gap between germline ends came to 14 bases. Germline V gene lookup returns CDR1 KGHDR and CDR2 SFDVKD. The CDR3 is 15 residues long. The CDR3 sequence is CATSTRSGDTDTQYF. CDR3 nucleotides: TGTGCCACCAGTACTAGGTCAGGAGACACAGATACGCAGTATTTT.

The chain employs TRBV18 and TRBJ2-5, with 7 bases that match TRBD2. CDR1 and CDR2 (germline): KGHSH, LQKENI. The CDR3 extends over 14 amino acids. Trimming took 6 bases from V and 2 from J; bases not matched to a gene: 6. The CDR3 region is CASSLGLEQETQYF. The CDR3 nucleotides read TGTGCCAGCTCGCTTGGACTAGAACAAGAGACCCAGTACTTC.

The CDR3 spells CSATPGPNYEQYF. CDR3 DNA: TGCAGCGCCACGCCGGGACCCAACTACGAGCAGTACTTC. The chain joins TRBV29-1 to TRBJ2-7; D assignment may be TRBD1 or TRBD2 (5 bases each). The germline V and J ends were trimmed by 7 bases and 3 bases, with 16 bases remaining between them. Germline V gene lookup returns CDR1 SQVTM and CDR2 ANQGSEA. CDR3 length equals 13 residues.

This clonotype was recorded many times. The chain uses TRBV3-1 and TRBJ1-1; 8 bases are shared with TRBD1. This CDR3 has 12 residues. Per the germline V gene, CDR1 is LGHDT and CDR2 is YNNKEL (reference sequence). With V trimmed by 6 bases and J by 12 bases, 9 bases remained unmatched. The CDR3 region has the DNA TGTGCCAGCAGTCGGGACAGGACGGTGTCTTTCTTT. Translation: CASSRDRTVSFF.